This T cell receptor beta chain derives from a study of OX40 agonist ivuxolimab in advanced cancers. For the study at large: Allowance was made for prior anti-PD-1, anti-PD-L1 or anti-CTLA-4 therapy, and around 41% had some.

Here immunoSEQ multiplex PCR was the method, and the copy in TCRdb shows in-frame clones only, minus some. This sample has about 86,000 clones, with about 89% found just once. With 5 bases removed from V and 6 bases from J, the gap between germline ends came to 16 bases. The V gene's germline CDR1 is MNHNY and CDR2 SVGAGI (reference sequence). The CDR3 totals 14 residues. Study results and caveats: At 0.1 to 3.0 mg/kg, clonal expansion of CD4+ and CD8+ blood T cells had occurred by week 6.

As regards this clone: Its antigen is currently unknown.

This receptor was obtained from an adult with an advanced solid tumor such as melanoma, head and neck, liver or kidney cancer. This rearrangement joins TRBV6-6 to TRBJ1-2; D unresolved. The source material was CD4+ or CD8+ T cells sorted from blood, sampled in a trial of the OX40 agonist ivuxolimab. This CDR3 reads CASSPTLDVDGYTF. In DNA, the CDR3 is TGTGCCAGCAGTCCCACCTTGGATGTGGATGGCTACACCTTC.